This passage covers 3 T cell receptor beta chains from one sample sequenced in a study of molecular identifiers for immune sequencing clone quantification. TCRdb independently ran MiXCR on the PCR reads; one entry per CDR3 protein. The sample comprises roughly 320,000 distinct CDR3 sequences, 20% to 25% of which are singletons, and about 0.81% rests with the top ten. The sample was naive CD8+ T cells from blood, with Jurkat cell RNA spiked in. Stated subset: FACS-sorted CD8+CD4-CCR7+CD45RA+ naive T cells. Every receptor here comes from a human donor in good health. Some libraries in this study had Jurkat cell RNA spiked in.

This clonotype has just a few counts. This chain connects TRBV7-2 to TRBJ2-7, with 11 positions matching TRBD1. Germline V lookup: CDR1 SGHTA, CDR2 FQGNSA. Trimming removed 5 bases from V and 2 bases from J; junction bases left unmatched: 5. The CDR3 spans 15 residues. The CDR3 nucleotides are TGTGCCAGCAGCGACGGGACAGGGGGTGCCTACGAGCAGTACTTC. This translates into CASSDGTGGAYEQYF.

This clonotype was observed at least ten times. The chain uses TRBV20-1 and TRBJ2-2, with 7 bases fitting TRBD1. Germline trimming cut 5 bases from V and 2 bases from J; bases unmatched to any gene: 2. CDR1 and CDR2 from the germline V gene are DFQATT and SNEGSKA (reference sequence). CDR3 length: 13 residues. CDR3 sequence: CSAWDRNTGELFF. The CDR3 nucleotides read TGCAGTGCTTGGGACAGAAACACCGGGGAGCTGTTTTTT.

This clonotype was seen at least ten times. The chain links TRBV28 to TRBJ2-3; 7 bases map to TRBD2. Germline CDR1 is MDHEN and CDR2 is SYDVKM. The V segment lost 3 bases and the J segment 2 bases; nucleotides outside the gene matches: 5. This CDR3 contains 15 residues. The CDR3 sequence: CASSLSGTTTDTQYF. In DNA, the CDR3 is TGTGCCAGCAGTTTGTCCGGGACTACCACAGATACGCAGTATTTT. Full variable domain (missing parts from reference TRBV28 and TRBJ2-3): DVKVTQSSRYLVKRTGEKVFLECVQDMDHENMFWYRQDPGLGLRLIYFSYDVKMKEKGDIPEGYSVSREKKERFSLILESASTNQTSMYLCASSLSGTTTDTQYFGPGTRLTVL.